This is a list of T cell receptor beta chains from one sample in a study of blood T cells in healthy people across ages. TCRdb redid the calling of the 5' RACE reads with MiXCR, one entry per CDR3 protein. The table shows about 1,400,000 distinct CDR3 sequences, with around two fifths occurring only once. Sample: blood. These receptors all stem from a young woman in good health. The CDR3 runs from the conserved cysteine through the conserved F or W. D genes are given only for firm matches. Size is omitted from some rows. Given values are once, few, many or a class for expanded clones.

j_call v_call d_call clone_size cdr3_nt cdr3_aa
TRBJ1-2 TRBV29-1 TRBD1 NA TGCAGCGGCTTCCAGGGGGTCGAAAATGGCTACACCTTC CSGFQGVENGYTF
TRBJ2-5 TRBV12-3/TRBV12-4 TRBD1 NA TGTGCCAGCACCTTGACAGGGTCGGTTGAGACCCAGTACTTC CASTLTGSVETQYF
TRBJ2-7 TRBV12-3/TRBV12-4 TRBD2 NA TGTGCCAGCAGTGTAGCGGGAGAAGGAGTTGGGGGTGAGCAGTACTTC CASSVAGEGVGGEQYF
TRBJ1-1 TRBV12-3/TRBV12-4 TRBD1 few TGTGCCAGCAGTTTGGCGGGACAGGGGGCTGAAGCTTTCTTT CASSLAGQGAEAFF
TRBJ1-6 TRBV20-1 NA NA TGCAGTGCCAGCCTCGGGGGGTCGGGTAATTCACCCCTCCACTTT CSASLGGSGNSPLHF
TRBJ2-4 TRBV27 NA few TGTGCCAGCAGTCCGACGGTGGGTGGTTGGAACATTCAGTACTTC CASSPTVGGWNIQYF
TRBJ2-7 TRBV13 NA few TGTGCCAGCAGCCCCGGGCCCAATGAGCAGTACTTC CASSPGPNEQYF
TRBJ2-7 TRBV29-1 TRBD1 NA TGCAGCGCAGGGCCCCGGGACAGCCCCTACGAGCAGTACTTC CSAGPRDSPYEQYF
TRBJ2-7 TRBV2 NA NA TGTGCCAGCATTGTGGAAGCCTACTACAATGAGCAGTACTTC CASIVEAYYNEQYF
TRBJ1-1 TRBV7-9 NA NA TGTGCCAGCAGCACAGTTGGGGGACGGAACACTGAAGCTTTCTTT CASSTVGGRNTEAFF
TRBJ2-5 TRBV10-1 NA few TGCGCCAGCAGCTCCACCTCTACCGGGATCCAGTACTTC CASSSTSTGIQYF
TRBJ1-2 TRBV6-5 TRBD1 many TGTGCCAGCAGTCCTCCGGGACAGGGGTTCTATGGCTACACCTTC CASSPPGQGFYGYTF
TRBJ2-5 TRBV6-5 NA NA TGTGCCAGCAGTAGGACTCTATTCGGGCGGGTTGAGACCCAGTACTTC CASSRTLFGRVETQYF
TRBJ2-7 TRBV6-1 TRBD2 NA TGTGCCAGCAGTCCTAGCGGGACCGGCCGTTACGAGCAGTACTTC CASSPSGTGRYEQYF
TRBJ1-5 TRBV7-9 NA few TGTGCCAGCAGCGCAGTTGACGGTCGAGATCAGCCCCAGCATTTT CASSAVDGRDQPQHF
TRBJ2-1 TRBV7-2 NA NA TGTGCCAGCAGCTTGGGGCGGCGGGGGCTCTACAATGAGCAGTTCTTC CASSLGRRGLYNEQFF
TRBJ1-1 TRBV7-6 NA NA TGTGCCAGCAGCGTGGACAGCTACACTGAAGCTTTCTTT CASSVDSYTEAFF
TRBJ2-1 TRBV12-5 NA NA TGTGCTAGTGGTTTGGTACCGGGTGGCAATGAGCAGTTCTTC CASGLVPGGNEQFF